This T cell receptor beta chain was recovered during a study of blood T cell repertoires in COVID-19. Turning to the study itself: The origin of the acute and convalescent COVID-19 samples was the United States, Italy and Spain. In each case, the material was cDNA or gDNA derived from T cells, B-cell-depleted T cells, or PBMCs.

Original processing methods: Estimates of nucleated cell counts were drawn from the amplification of reference gene primers. Data came from immunoSEQ multiplex PCR; TCRdb stores just in-frame clones and leaves some out. For V, J and clone size, that table is used; D and trimming come from the DNA. There are under 250,000 clones in the sample; around 85% occur only once, and approximately 8.6% lies in the top ten. The length of the CDR3 is 15 residues. Trimming cost V 1 base and J 4 bases; bases outside gene matches: 6. The germline CDR1 and CDR2 sequences are SGHRS and YFSETQ. Participants' reported clinical history set cohort assignment.

Sequenced sample: PBMCs or T cells enriched from blood (not recorded which). This chain connects TRBV5-1 to TRBJ2-5; 8 bases agree with TRBD2. The receptor was derived from a woman in her fifties or sixties with acute COVID-19. DNA for the CDR3: TGCGCCAGCAGCTTGTCCGCGGGGGGTAGAGAGACCCAGTACTTC. Amino acids: CASSLSAGGRETQYF.